One and the same sample provided the 15 T cell receptor beta chains below, sequenced in a study of T cells after yellow fever vaccination. TCRdb called the 5' RACE reads again in MiXCR, with one record for every CDR3 protein. The sample consists of 500,000 to 650,000 distinct CDR3 sequences, roughly a sixth of them appearing once. Sequenced here: PBMCs, sampled 4 to 6 days after the first yellow fever vaccination. The receptor source for this set is a man younger than 30 who received the YFV17D yellow fever vaccine.

This clonotype turned up a few times. The genes are TRBV6-5 and TRBJ2-7; D is unresolved. The CDR3 extends over 13 amino acids. CDR1 is MNHEY and CDR2 is SVGAGI in the germline V gene. V gave up 2 bases and J gave up 1 base, with 6 bases separating them. This CDR3 reads CASSYRGSYEQYF. In DNA, the CDR3 is TGTGCCAGCAGTTACCGTGGATCCTACGAGCAGTACTTC.

This clonotype has just a few counts. CDR3 loop: CASTPDPGLRLMNTEAFF. DNA for the CDR3: TGTGCCAGCACCCCAGACCCAGGCCTTCGACTCATGAACACTGAAGCTTTCTTT. V and J are TRBV9 and TRBJ1-1; D unresolved. V dropped 6 bases and J dropped 0 bases, with 24 bases sitting between them. The CDR3 loop spans 18 amino acids. The germline V gene has CDR1 SGDLS and CDR2 YYNGEE.

This clonotype turned up a few times. The chain is built from TRBV4-2 and TRBJ1-5; weak D call: TRBD1 (6 bases). Germline V gene sequence: CDR1 LGHNA, CDR2 YNFKEQ. Between the trimmed V and J ends, which lost 0 bases and 1 base, there was a span of 10 bases. The CDR3 extends over 16 amino acids. CDR3 sequence reads: CASSQEQGLSNQPQHF. The CDR3 DNA follows: TGTGCCAGCAGCCAAGAGCAGGGGCTAAGCAATCAGCCCCAGCATTTT.

This clonotype came up a few times. This sequence joins TRBV4-1 and TRBJ2-3; 8 bases are shared with TRBD2. The J segment lost 5 bases and the V segment lost 8 bases, leaving 21 bases of the junction unmatched. Germline values: CDR1 MGHRA, CDR2 YSYEKL. This CDR3 is 18 amino acids long. The CDR3 loop reads CASAPDGLASRGGDTQYF. CDR3 in DNA: TGCGCCAGCGCGCCCGACGGACTAGCCTCTAGAGGGGGAGATACGCAGTATTTT.

In its sample, this clonotype was seen many times. V usage is TRBV3-1 and J usage is TRBJ2-5, with 10 bases that match TRBD2. CDR3 size: 15 residues. V lost 3 bases, J lost 6 bases, and 7 bases stayed unmatched. Per the germline V gene, CDR1 is LGHDT and CDR2 is YNNKEL (reference sequence). The chain's CDR3 is CASSQGSGGAQTQYF. For the CDR3, the DNA is TGTGCCAGCAGCCAGGGGAGCGGGGGGGCGCAGACCCAGTACTTC.

This clonotype turned up a few times. The chain is built from TRBV6-1 and TRBJ1-5; D gene ambiguous. This CDR3 comprises 14 residues. Germline CDR1 and CDR2: MNHNS and SASEGT. The V end lost 4 bases, the J end lost 4 bases, and 11 bases lay between the germline ends. The CDR3 bases are TGTGCCAGCAGTGCCCGCGCCGTTAATCAGCCCCAGCATTTT. Amino acid sequence: CASSARAVNQPQHF.

The genes are TRBV11-2 and TRBJ2-5, with 9 positions matching TRBD1. Germline V gene data show CDR1 as SGHAT and CDR2 as FQNNGV. This CDR3 region has 19 residues. The ends lost 8 bases at V and 2 bases at J; junction bases unmatched: 21. In DNA, the CDR3 is TGTGCCAGCTCCTCGACAGGGGGGGAGCTCGTCCACATTCAAGAGACCCAGTACTTC. Encoded protein: CASSSTGGELVHIQETQYF.

The V call is TRBV6-5, the J call TRBJ1-1; D is unclear. Germline CDR1 reads MNHEY; CDR2 reads SVGAGI. Trimming took off 1 base at V and 1 base at J, with 13 bases between the two ends. This CDR3 is 16 amino acids long. The CDR3 nucleotides read TGTGCCAGCAGTTACTTCTCGGTAGGTGCGAACACTGAAGCTTTCTTT. Amino acids: CASSYFSVGANTEAFF.

The CDR3 sequence is CASSHNRGNYGYTF. In DNA form, the CDR3 reads TGCGCCAGCAGCCATAACAGAGGAAACTATGGCTACACCTTC. The chain is built from TRBV4-3 and TRBJ1-2; D remains unclear. The CDR3 is 14 amino acids. The germline V and J ends were trimmed by 3 bases and 2 bases, with 10 bases remaining between them. Germline V gene data show CDR1 as LGHNA and CDR2 as YSLEER.

The rearrangement uses TRBV12-3 or TRBV12-4 and TRBJ2-3; weak D call: TRBD2 (7 bases). CDR3 length: 17 residues. The ends were cut back, 7 bases at V and 0 bases at J, with 20 bases in the middle. CDR3 DNA: TGTGCCAGCATCTCCACTCTTCGGGGGGCTAGCACAGATACGCAGTATTTT. Translating it yields CASISTLRGASTDTQYF.

The chain links TRBV20-1 to TRBJ2-7, with 10 bases lining up with TRBD2. This CDR3 is 13 amino acids long. V gave up 1 base and J gave up 3 bases; unmatched junction bases: 0. Germline CDR1 DFQATT, CDR2 SNEGSKA (reference sequence). The CDR3 protein is CSARASGSYEQYV. The CDR3 coding sequence is TGCAGTGCTAGAGCTAGCGGGAGCTACGAGCAGTACGTC.

This clonotype came up a few times. CDR3 sequence reads: CASSPRGRVGAFF. In DNA form, the CDR3 reads TGTGCCAGCTCACCAAGGGGGCGTGTGGGAGCTTTCTTT. This chain uses TRBV18 with TRBJ1-1; TRBD1 aligns across 7 bases. The CDR3 runs to 13 residues. Germline loops: CDR1 KGHSH, CDR2 LQKENI. The junction had 7 bases not matched to a gene; V was cut back by 2 bases and J by 10 bases.

The chain recombines TRBV12-3 or TRBV12-4 with TRBJ1-4, with D hard to call. The CDR3 is 15 residues long. The V end was cut by 4 bases, the J end by 5 bases, with 14 bases between. CDR3 nucleotides: TGTGCCAGCAGTTCCTCCTGGGGTCGGAATGAAAAACTGTTTTTT. It encodes CASSSSWGRNEKLFF.

This CDR3 reads CASSQVKRASGGAGTQYF. In nucleotides, the CDR3 is TGCGCCAGCAGCCAAGTAAAGAGGGCTAGCGGGGGGGCCGGGACCCAGTACTTC. The chain recombines TRBV4-1 with TRBJ2-5, with TRBD2 identical over 12 bases. This CDR3 region has 18 residues. Germline V gene sequence: CDR1 MGHRA, CDR2 YSYEKL. V shed 1 base, J shed 7 bases, and the junction held 13 bases outside the gene matches.

The rearrangement links TRBV7-9 to TRBJ2-5, with 8 bases identical to TRBD2. Germline CDR1 reads SEHNR; CDR2 reads FQNEAQ (reference sequence). The junction had 5 bases not matched to a gene; V was cut back by 1 base and J by 4 bases. The CDR3 spans 15 residues. The CDR3 coding sequence is TGTGCCAGCAGCTTAGATCGGGGGGGCCGAGAGACCCAGTACTTC. Protein sequence: CASSLDRGGRETQYF.